This entry describes one T cell receptor (beta chain). What it binds is not known. Every single patient, without exception, relapsed after autologous stem cell transplantation, and brentuximab vedotin exposure varied. The data belong to a study of PD-1 blockade in classical Hodgkin lymphoma. Across the study: Treatment was intravenous nivolumab, 3 mg/kg every 2 weeks, until progression. Study-level points and caveats: Diversity similar to that of newly diagnosed patients was seen at baseline in complete responders.

Only in-frame clones appear in the TCRdb table, and some are missing; sequencing was by immunoSEQ multiplex PCR. The table has more than 15,000 clones, about 66% seen once. The sequencing used peripheral blood mononuclear cells (PBMCs), collected before the second cycle of nivolumab. The clonotype originates from a human donor with classical Hodgkin lymphoma.

As DNA, the CDR3 is TGTGCCAGTAGTATTGGACCGAGCACAGATACGCAGTATTTT. This translates into CASSIGPSTDTQYF. This rearrangement joins TRBV19 to TRBJ2-3; D remains unclear. V lost 3 bases and J 0 bases, leaving 7 bases between the germline ends. From germline, CDR1 is LNHDA and CDR2 SQIVND (reference sequence). The CDR3 loop spans 14 amino acids.